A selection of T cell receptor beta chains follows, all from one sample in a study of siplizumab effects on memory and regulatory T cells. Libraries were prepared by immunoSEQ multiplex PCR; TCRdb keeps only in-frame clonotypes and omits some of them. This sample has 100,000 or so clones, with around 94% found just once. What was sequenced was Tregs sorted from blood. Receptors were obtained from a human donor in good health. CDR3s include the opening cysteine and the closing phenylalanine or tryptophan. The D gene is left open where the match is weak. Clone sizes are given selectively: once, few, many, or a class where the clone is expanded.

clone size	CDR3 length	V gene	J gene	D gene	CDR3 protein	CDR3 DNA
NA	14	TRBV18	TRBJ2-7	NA	CASSIRQSSYEQYF	TGTGCCAGCTCAATAAGGCAGAGCTCCTACGAGCAGTACTTC
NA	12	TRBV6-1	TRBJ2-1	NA	CASSERRNEQFF	TGTGCCAGCAGTGAACGGAGGAATGAGCAGTTCTTC
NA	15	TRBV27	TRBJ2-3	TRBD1	CASRPDRGLTDTQYF	TGTGCCAGCAGACCGGACAGGGGGCTTACAGATACGCAGTATTTT
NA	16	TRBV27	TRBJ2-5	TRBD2	CASSFNTPSGGETQYF	TGTGCCAGCAGCTTTAATACCCCCTCGGGGGGTGAGACCCAGTACTTC
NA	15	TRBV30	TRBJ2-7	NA	CAWSVSRTVKYEQYF	TGTGCCTGGAGTGTATCCCGGACAGTAAAATACGAGCAGTACTTC
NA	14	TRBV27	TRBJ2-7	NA	CASSLRRLGYEQYF	TGTGCCAGCAGTCTCAGACGACTAGGCTACGAGCAGTACTTC
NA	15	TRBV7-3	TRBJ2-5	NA	CASSFLGGVGETQYF	TGTGCCAGCAGCTTTTTGGGGGGAGTTGGAGAGACCCAGTACTTC
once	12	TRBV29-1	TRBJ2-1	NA	CSGTLHRDEQFF	TGCAGCGGTACACTTCACAGGGATGAGCAGTTCTTC
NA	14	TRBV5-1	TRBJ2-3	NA	CASSLQRPTDTQYF	TGCGCCAGCAGCCTCCAGAGACCCACAGATACGCAGTATTTT
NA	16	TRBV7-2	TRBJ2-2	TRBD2	CASSLGGRGVTGELFF	TGTGCCAGCAGCTTGGGCGGGAGAGGAGTCACCGGGGAGCTGTTTTTT
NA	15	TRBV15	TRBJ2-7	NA	CATSRDQGSSYEQYF	TGTGCCACCAGCAGAGATCAAGGGAGCTCCTACGAGCAGTACTTC
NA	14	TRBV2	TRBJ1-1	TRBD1	CASSAGQGNTEAFF	TGTGCCAGCAGCGCGGGACAGGGGAACACTGAAGCTTTCTTT
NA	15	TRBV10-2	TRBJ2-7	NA	CASSDLLAPTYEQYF	TGCGCCAGCAGTGACCTTCTAGCGCCAACCTACGAGCAGTACTTC
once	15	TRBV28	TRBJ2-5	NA	CASTTGGTGVETQYF	TGTGCCAGCACCACAGGAGGGACGGGAGTGGAGACCCAGTACTTC
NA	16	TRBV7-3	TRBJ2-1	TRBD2	CASSLWGLGLRNEQFF	TGTGCCAGCAGCTTATGGGGCCTGGGACTACGTAATGAGCAGTTCTTC
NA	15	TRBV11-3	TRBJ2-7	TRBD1	CASSSTPGGWDEQYF	TGTGCCAGCAGCTCAACCCCAGGGGGATGGGACGAGCAGTACTTC
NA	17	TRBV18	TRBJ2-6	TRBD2	CASSPPPRGAGANVLTF	TGTGCCAGCTCACCACCGCCCCGGGGGGCTGGGGCCAACGTCCTGACTTTC
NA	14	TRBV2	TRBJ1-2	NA	CASSETYRVGGYTF	TGTGCCAGCAGTGAGACGTACAGGGTCGGCGGCTACACCTTC
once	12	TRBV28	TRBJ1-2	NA	CASSDGKYGYTF	TGTGCCAGCAGTGACGGAAAGTATGGCTACACCTTC
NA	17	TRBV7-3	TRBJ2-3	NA	CASSLTVLVSGTDTQYF	TGTGCCAGCAGCTTAACAGTTCTGGTGAGTGGCACAGATACGCAGTATTTT
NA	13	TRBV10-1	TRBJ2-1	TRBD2	CASRSAGGNEQFF	TGCGCCAGCAGGTCGGCGGGGGGAAATGAGCAGTTCTTC
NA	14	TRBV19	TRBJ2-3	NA	CASSIREPTDTQYF	TGTGCCAGTAGTATTAGGGAACCGACAGATACGCAGTATTTT
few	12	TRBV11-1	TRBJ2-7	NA	CASSFDRSEQYF	TGTGCCAGCAGCTTCGACAGATCCGAGCAGTACTTC
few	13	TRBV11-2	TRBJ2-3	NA	CASSPGVADTQYF	TGTGCCAGCAGCCCGGGGGTCGCAGATACGCAGTATTTT
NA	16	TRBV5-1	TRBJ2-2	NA	CASSIIGGLNTGELFF	TGCGCCAGCAGCATTATCGGAGGGTTGAACACCGGGGAGCTGTTTTTT
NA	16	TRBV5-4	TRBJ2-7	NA	CASSSARGGKENEQYF	TGTGCCAGCAGCTCCGCAAGGGGGGGGAAGGAAAACGAGCAGTACTTC
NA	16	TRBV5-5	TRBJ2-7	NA	CASSGRYRDFTHEQYF	TGTGCCAGCAGCGGTCGATACAGGGACTTTACCCACGAGCAGTACTTC
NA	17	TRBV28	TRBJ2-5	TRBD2	CASSFRKAGRYQETQYF	TGTGCCAGCAGTTTTCGGAAAGCGGGGCGGTACCAAGAGACCCAGTACTTC
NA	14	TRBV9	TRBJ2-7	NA	CASSVRYGAAEQYF	TGTGCCAGCAGCGTACGGTACGGGGCCGCCGAGCAGTACTTC
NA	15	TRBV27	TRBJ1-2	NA	CASSLSRPGYYGYTF	TGTGCCAGCAGTTTATCTCGCCCAGGATACTATGGCTACACCTTC
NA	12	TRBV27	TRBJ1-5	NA	CASSFRNQPQHF	TGTGCCAGCAGTTTCCGCAATCAGCCCCAGCATTTT
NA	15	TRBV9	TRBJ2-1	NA	CASSPREPIYNEQFF	TGTGCCAGCAGCCCCCGGGAACCAATCTACAATGAGCAGTTCTTC
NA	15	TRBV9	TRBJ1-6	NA	CASSGGWEYNSPLHF	TGTGCCAGCAGCGGAGGATGGGAGTATAATTCACCCCTCCACTTT
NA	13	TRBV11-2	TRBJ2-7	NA	CASSLGGLYEQYF	TGTGCCAGCAGCTTAGGAGGGCTCTACGAGCAGTACTTC
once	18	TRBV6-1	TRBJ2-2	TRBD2	CASSGGRRAGATTGELFF	TGTGCCAGCAGTGGGGGACGTCGAGCGGGGGCAACTACCGGGGAGCTGTTTTTT
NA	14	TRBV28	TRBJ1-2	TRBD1	CASRETGNLYGYTF	TGTGCCAGCAGAGAGACAGGGAACCTCTATGGCTACACCTTC
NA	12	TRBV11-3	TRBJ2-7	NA	CATPQGRYEQYF	TGTGCCACCCCGCAGGGGCGGTACGAGCAGTACTTC
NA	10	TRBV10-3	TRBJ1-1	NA	CATGPTGAFF	TGTGCCACTGGCCCAACCGGGGCTTTCTTT
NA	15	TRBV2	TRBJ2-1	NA	CASSEVLRTANEQFF	TGTGCCAGCAGTGAAGTTCTTCGAACCGCGAATGAGCAGTTCTTC
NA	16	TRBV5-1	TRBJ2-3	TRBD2	CASSLELAGGTDTQYF	TGCGCCAGCAGCCTTGAACTAGCGGGAGGGACCGATACGCAGTATTTT
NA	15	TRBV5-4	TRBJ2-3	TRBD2	CASSPRAGVKDTQYF	TGTGCCAGCAGCCCCCGAGCGGGAGTAAAAGATACGCAGTATTTT
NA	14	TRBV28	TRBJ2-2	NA	CASSLGRASGELFF	TGTGCCAGCAGTTTGGGCAGGGCCAGCGGGGAGCTGTTTTTT
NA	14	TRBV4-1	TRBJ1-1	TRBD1	CASSQEAGQGQAFF	TGCGCCAGCAGCCAAGAAGCGGGACAGGGACAGGCTTTCTTT
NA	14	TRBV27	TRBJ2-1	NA	CASNEDLSYNEQFF	TGTGCCAGCAACGAGGACTTAAGTTACAATGAGCAGTTCTTC
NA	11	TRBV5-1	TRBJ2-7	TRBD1	CASSADRAQYF	TGCGCCAGCAGCGCAGACAGGGCTCAGTACTTC
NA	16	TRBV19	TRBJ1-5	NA	CASSAGTPNSNQPQHF	TGTGCCAGTAGCGCCGGGACACCAAATAGCAATCAGCCCCAGCATTTT
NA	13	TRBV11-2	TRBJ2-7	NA	CASSHRGSYEQYF	TGTGCCAGCAGCCACCGAGGCTCCTACGAGCAGTACTTC
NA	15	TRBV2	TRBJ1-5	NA	CASSAETYRNQPQHF	TGTGCCAGCAGCGCCGAGACTTATCGCAATCAGCCCCAGCATTTT
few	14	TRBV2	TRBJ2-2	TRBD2	CASRTGGGTGELFF	TGTGCCAGCAGGACGGGGGGAGGCACCGGGGAGCTGTTTTTT
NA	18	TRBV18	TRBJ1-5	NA	CASSPGYGREGGNQPQHF	TGTGCCAGCTCACCAGGATACGGCAGGGAGGGTGGCAATCAGCCCCAGCATTTT
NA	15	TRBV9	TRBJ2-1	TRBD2	CASSVVSSGTNEQFF	TGTGCCAGCAGCGTAGTTTCTAGCGGAACCAATGAGCAGTTCTTC
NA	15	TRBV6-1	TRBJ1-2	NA	CASNTGWGLVYGYTF	TGTGCCAGCAACACAGGGTGGGGGCTGGTCTATGGCTACACCTTC
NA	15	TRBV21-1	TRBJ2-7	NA	CASRARGHSYDEQYF	TGTGCCAGCAGAGCTCGGGGCCACTCATACGACGAGCAGTACTTC
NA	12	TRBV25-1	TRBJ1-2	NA	CASSGHFSGYTF	TGTGCCAGCAGCGGACATTTCTCTGGCTACACCTTC
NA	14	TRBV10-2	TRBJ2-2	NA	CASTDAGITGELFF	TGCGCCAGCACAGATGCAGGGATCACCGGGGAGCTGTTTTTT